These 2 T cell receptor beta chains were all obtained from the same sample, sequenced in a study of cytomegalovirus exposure and HLA in healthy donors. The PCR was carried out with 60 Vbeta primers and 13 Jbeta primers. Data came from immunoSEQ multiplex PCR; TCRdb stores just in-frame clones and leaves some out. The sample holds approximately 140,000 clones, under 90% seen once. Material for sequencing was PBMCs. The receptors shown here come from a male donor in good health and CMV-seronegative.

The chain carries TRBV18 and TRBJ1-2; tentatively, D is TRBD1 (6 bases). CDR1 KGHSH and CDR2 LQKENI come from the germline V gene. CDR3 length: 13 amino acids. V was shortened by 5 bases and J by 5 bases, with 12 bases between the two germline ends. CDR3 residues: CASSWTAEYGYTF. CDR3 DNA sequence: TGTGCCAGCTCATGGACAGCGGAGTATGGCTACACCTTC.

The chain employs TRBV14 and TRBJ2-7; the D is unclear. V was cut by 5 bases and J by 0 bases, with 8 bases left in between. Per germline, CDR1 SGHDN and CDR2 FVKESK. The CDR3 has 13 residues. The CDR3 DNA is TGTGCCAGCAGCTCCTATAGCTCCTACGAGCAGTACTTC. Its translation is CASSSYSSYEQYF.